This TCR beta chain emerged from a study of Tregs in tolerant kidney transplant recipients. Generated by immunoSEQ multiplex PCR, the TCRdb table keeps only in-frame clones and is missing some. The table includes 85,000 to 95,000 clones, about 92% detected once. Germline CDR1 and CDR2: LNHDA and SQIVND (reference sequence). Losses at the gene ends were 5 bases for V and 2 bases for J; bases not matched to a gene: 5. CDR3 length: 14 residues. The chain has TRBV19 and TRBJ2-7, with TRBD2 matching 8 bases. The TCR was taken from a human donor in good health. Source material: CD8+ T cells from blood. The CDR3 region is CASSPGLGAYEQYF. In nucleotides, the CDR3 is TGTGCCAGTAGTCCGGGACTAGGGGCCTACGAGCAGTACTTC.